One TCR beta chain is described in this entry. These data come from a study of blood T cell repertoires in COVID-19. On the study more broadly: From the United States, Italy and Spain came samples of acute and convalescent COVID-19. T cells, B-cell-depleted T cells, or PBMCs provided the cDNA or gDNA that served as material.

Method: immunoSEQ multiplex PCR; TCRdb's copy keeps in-frame clones and lacks some. Of around 100,000 clones listed, about 85% are singletons. The CDR3 loop spans 15 amino acids. From germline, CDR1 is SGDLS and CDR2 YYNGEE. V lost 0 bases to trimming and J lost 6 bases; unmatched junction nucleotides: 5. The specimen was peripheral blood. The chain combines TRBV9 with TRBJ2-3; 9 positions agree with TRBD2. The origin of this receptor is a man aged 45 to 65 in a cohort sampled during active COVID-19. The CDR3 sequence: CASSVAAGGFDTQYF. The CDR3 DNA is TGTGCCAGCAGCGTAGCGGCGGGGGGGTTCGATACGCAGTATTTT.